This record covers a single T cell receptor beta chain. Antigen unknown. Measured with immunoSEQ multiplex PCR; TCRdb has only the in-frame clones, and not every one. Of around 1,000 clones detected, over 65% appear once; the ten largest clones hold approximately 15%. V lost 5 bases, J lost 0 bases, and 14 bases lay in between. The CDR3 has 16 residues. Per germline, CDR1 SNHLY and CDR2 FYNNEI. The source of the sample is a study of T cell clonotyping in hematopoietic cell transplantation. Study-level results: No sorting was done, leaving CD4 and CD8 contributions mixed. After transplant, recipient diversity fell while pathologically expanded clonotypes grew through day 180.

The sequence derives from a female patient between 50 and 60 years old who had an allogeneic stem cell transplant, so the T cells may come from the graft donor. Some clones in this sample may be carry-over from other donors' samples. The chain employs TRBV2 and TRBJ1-5; unclear D gene. The sequences come from PBMCs, collected 30 days after allogeneic stem cell transplant. The CDR3 loop reads CASSPHPGDSNQPQHF. The CDR3 DNA reads TGTGCCAGCAGTCCTCACCCTGGGGATAGCAATCAGCCCCAGCATTTT.